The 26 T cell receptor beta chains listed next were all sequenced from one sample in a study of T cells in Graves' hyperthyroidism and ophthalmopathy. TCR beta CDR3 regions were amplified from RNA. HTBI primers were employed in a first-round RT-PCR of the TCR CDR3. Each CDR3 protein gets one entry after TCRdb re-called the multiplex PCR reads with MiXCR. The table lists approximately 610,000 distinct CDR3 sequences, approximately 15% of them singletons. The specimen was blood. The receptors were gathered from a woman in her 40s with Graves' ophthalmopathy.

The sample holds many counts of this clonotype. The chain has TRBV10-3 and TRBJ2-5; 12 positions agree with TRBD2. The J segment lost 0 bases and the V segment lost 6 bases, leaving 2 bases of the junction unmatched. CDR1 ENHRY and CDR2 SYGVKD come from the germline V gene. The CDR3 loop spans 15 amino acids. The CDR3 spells CAISGLAGNQETQYF. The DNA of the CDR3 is TGTGCCATCAGCGGACTAGCGGGAAACCAAGAGACCCAGTACTTC.

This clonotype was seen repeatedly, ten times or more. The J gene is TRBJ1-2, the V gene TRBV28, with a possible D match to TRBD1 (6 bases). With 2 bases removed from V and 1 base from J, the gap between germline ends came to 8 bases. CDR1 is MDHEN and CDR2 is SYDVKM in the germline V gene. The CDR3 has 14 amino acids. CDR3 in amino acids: CASSLRGGNYGYTF. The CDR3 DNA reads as TGTGCCAGCAGTTTAAGGGGGGGTAACTATGGCTACACCTTC.

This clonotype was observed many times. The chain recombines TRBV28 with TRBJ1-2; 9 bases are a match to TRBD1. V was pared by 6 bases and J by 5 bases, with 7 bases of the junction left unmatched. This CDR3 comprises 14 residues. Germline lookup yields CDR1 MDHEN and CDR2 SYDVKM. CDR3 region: CASRYPGTGYGYTF. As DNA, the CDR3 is TGTGCCAGCAGGTACCCCGGGACAGGGTATGGCTACACCTTC.

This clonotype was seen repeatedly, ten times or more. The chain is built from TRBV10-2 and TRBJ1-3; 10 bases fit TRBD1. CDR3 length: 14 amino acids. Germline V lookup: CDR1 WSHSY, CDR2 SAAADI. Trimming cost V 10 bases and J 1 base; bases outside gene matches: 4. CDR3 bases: TGCGCCACCGGACAGGGGGTTTCTGGAAACACCATATATTTT. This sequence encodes CATGQGVSGNTIYF.

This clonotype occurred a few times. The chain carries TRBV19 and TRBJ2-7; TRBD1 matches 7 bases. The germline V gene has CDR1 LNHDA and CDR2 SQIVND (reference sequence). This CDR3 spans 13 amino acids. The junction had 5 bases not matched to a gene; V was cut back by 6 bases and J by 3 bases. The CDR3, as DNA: TGTGCCAGTAGCCGGGACAGACACTACGAGCAGTACTTC. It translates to CASSRDRHYEQYF. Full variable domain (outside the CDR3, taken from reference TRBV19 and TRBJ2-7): DGGITQSPKYLFRKEGQNVTLSCEQNLNHDAMYWYRQDPGQGLRLIYYSQIVNDFQKGDIAEGYSVSREKKESFPLTVTSAQKNPTAFYLCASSRDRHYEQYFGPGTRLTVT.

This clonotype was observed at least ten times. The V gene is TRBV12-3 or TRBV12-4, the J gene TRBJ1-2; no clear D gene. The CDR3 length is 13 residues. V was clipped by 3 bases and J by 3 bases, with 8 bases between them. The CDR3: CASSFGDDYGYTF. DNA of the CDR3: TGTGCCAGCAGTTTCGGCGACGACTATGGCTACACCTTC.

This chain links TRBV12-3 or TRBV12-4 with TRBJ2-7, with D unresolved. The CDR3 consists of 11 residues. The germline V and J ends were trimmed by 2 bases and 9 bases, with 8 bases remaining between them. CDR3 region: CASSLTLGQYF. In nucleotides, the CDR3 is TGTGCCAGCAGTTTAACCCTCGGGCAGTACTTC.

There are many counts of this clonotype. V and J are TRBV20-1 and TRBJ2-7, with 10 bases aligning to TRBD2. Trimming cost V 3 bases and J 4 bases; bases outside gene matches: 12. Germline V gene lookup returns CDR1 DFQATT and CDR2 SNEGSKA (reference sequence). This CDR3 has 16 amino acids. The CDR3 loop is CSASPWASGSQYEQYF. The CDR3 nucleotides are TGCAGTGCTAGTCCTTGGGCTAGCGGGAGTCAGTACGAGCAGTACTTC.

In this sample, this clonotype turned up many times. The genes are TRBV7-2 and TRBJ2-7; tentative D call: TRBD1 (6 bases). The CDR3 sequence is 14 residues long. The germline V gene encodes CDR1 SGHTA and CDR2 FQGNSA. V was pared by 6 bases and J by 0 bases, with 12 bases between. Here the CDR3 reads CASRPGHDSYEQYF. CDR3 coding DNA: TGTGCCAGCAGACCGGGACACGACTCCTACGAGCAGTACTTC.

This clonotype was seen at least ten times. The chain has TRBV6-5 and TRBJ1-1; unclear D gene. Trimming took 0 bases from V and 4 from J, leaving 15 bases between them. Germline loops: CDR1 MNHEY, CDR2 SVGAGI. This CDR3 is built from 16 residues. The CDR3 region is CASSYSFAIGGTEAFF. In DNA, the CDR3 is TGTGCCAGCAGTTACTCGTTCGCTATTGGTGGCACTGAAGCTTTCTTT.

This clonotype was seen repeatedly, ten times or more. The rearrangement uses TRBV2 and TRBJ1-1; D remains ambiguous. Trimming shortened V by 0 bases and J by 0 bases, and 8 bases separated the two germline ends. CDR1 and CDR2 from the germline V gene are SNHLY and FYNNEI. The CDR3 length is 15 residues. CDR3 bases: TGTGCCAGCAGTGAAGCTCTTTCACTGAACACTGAAGCTTTCTTT. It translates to CASSEALSLNTEAFF.

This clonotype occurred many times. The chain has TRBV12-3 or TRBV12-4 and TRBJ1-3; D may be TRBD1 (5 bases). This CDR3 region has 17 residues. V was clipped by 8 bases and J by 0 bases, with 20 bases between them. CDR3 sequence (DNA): TGTGCCAGCGGCGGGGGGAATAGGAGGACCTCTGGAAACACCATATATTTT. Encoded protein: CASGGGNRRTSGNTIYF.

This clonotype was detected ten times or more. The DNA of the CDR3 is TGTGCCAGCAGCTTGCCAGGGCTGCACTACGAGCAGTACTTC. This sequence encodes CASSLPGLHYEQYF. This sequence joins TRBV5-6 and TRBJ2-7, with D perhaps matching TRBD1 (5 bases). The CDR3 contains 14 residues. V was shortened by 1 base and J by 3 bases, with 11 bases between the two germline ends. Germline V gene data show CDR1 as SGHDT and CDR2 as YYEEEE.

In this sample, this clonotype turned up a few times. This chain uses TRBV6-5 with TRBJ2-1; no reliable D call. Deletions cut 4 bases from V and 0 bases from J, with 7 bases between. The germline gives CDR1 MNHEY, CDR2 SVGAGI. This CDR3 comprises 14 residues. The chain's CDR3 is CASSLGSSYNEQFF. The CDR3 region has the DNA TGTGCCAGCAGTTTGGGGTCCTCCTACAATGAGCAGTTCTTC.

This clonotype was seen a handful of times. The CDR3 sequence: CASSHARTAAEAFF. DNA for the CDR3: TGTGCCAGCAGCCACGCCCGCACTGCGGCTGAAGCTTTCTTT. The V and J genes are TRBV3-1 and TRBJ1-1; D uncertain. Germline CDR1 LGHDT, CDR2 YNNKEL (reference sequence). V shed 3 bases and J shed 6 bases, with 14 bases lying between them. The CDR3 is 14 residues long.

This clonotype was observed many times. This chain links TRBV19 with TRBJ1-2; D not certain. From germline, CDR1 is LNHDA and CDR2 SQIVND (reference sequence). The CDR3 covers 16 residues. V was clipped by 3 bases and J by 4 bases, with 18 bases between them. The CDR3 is CASSIVAQTSGYGYTF. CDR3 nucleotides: TGTGCCAGTAGTATTGTGGCCCAAACCTCGGGCTATGGCTACACCTTC.

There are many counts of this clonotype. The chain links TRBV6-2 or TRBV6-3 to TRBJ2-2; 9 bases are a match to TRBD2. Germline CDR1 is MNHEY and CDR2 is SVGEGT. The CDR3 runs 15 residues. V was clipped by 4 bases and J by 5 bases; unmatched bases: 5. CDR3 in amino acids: CASSLAGVGTGELFF. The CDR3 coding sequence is TGTGCCAGCAGTTTAGCGGGAGTGGGGACCGGGGAGCTGTTTTTT.

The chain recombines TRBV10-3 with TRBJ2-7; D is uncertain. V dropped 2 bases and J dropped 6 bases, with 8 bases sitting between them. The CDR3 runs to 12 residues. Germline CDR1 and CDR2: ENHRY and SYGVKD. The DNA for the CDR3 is TGTGCCATCAGTGAGGGAGTTTTCGAGCAGTACTTC. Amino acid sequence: CAISEGVFEQYF.

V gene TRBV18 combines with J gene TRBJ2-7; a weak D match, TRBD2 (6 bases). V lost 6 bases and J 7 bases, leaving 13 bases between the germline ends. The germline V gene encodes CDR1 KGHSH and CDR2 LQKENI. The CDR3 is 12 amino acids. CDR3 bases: TGTGCCAGCTCTCCCGGGAGCAGAGAGCAGTACTTC. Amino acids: CASSPGSREQYF.

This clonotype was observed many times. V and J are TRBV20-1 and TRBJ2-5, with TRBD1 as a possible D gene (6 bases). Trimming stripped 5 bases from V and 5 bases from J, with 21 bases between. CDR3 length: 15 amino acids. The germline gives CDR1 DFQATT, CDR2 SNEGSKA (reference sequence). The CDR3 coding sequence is TGCAGTGCTCTTACAGGGAGAGGGATAATGGAGACCCAGTACTTC. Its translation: CSALTGRGIMETQYF.

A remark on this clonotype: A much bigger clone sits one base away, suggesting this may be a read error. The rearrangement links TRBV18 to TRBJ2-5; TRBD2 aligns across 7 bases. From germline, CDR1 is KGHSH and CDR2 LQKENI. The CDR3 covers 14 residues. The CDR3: CASSPPGTKETQNF. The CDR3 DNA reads TGTGCCAGCTCACCCCCCGGGACTAAAGAGACCCAGAACTTC.

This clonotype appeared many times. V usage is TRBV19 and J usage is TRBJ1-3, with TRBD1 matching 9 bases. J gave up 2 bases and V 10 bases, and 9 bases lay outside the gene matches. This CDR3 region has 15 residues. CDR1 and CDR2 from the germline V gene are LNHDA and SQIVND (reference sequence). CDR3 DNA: TGTGCCACACGTACACAGGGGGCGACTGGAAACACCATATATTTT. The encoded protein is CATRTQGATGNTIYF.

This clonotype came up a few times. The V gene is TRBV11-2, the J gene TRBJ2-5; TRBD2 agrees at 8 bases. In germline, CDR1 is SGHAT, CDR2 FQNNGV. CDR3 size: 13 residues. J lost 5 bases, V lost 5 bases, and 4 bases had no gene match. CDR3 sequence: CASSKRELETQYF. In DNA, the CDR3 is TGTGCCAGCAGCAAGCGGGAGTTGGAGACCCAGTACTTC.

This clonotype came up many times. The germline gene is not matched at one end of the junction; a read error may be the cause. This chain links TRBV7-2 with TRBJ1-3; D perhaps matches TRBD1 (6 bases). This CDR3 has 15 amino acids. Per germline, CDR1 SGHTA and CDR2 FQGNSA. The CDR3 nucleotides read TGTGCCAGCAAACGGGGGGCGAGCTCTAGAAACACCATATATTTT. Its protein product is CASKRGASSRNTIYF.

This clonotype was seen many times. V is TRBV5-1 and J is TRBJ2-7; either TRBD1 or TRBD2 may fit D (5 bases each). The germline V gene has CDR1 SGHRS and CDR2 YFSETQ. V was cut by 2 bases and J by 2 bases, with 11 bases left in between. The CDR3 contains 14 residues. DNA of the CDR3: TGCGCCAGCAGCTTCGGGGCAGAAACCTACGAGCAGTACTTC. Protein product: CASSFGAETYEQYF.

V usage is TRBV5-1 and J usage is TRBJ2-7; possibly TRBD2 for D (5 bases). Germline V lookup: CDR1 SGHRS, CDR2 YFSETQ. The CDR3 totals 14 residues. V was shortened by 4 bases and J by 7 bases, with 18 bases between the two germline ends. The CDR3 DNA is TGCGCCAGCAGCCCCAGTGGAGGTACTCGGGAGCAGTACTTC. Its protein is CASSPSGGTREQYF.